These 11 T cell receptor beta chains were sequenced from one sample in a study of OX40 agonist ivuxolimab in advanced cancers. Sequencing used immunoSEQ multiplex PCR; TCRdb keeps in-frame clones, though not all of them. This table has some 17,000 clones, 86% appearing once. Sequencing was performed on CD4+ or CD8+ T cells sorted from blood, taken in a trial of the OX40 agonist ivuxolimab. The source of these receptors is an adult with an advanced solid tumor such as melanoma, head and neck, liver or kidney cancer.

The CDR3 protein is CATSRDRTGDYGYTF. The CDR3 bases are TGTGCCACCAGCAGAGATCGTACAGGGGACTATGGCTACACCTTC. The rearrangement joins TRBV15 to TRBJ1-2; 7 bases match TRBD1. V was clipped by 0 bases and J by 3 bases; unmatched bases: 4. CDR3 length equals 15 residues. Germline-derived CDR1 and CDR2 are LNHNV and YYDKDF (reference sequence).

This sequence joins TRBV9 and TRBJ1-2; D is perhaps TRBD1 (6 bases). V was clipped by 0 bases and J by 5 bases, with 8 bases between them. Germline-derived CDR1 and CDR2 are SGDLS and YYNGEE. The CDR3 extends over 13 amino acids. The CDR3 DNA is TGTGCCAGCAGCGTAGAAACAGGGTATGGCTACACCTTC. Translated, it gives CASSVETGYGYTF.

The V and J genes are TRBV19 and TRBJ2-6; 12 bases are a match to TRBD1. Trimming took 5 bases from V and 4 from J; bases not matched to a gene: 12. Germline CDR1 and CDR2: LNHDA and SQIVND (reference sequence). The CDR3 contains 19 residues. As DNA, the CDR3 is TGTGCCAGTAGTCTAAAACCGGGACAGGGGGCCGGCGGGGCCAACGTCCTGACTTTC. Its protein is CASSLKPGQGAGGANVLTF.

The DNA of the CDR3 is TGTGCCAGCAGCCCCGACAGATCCACCTACAATGAGCAGTTCTTC. This translates into CASSPDRSTYNEQFF. V and J are TRBV7-2 and TRBJ2-1; perhaps TRBD1 as D (5 bases). CDR3 length: 15 residues. V lost 5 bases, J lost 2 bases, and 13 bases lay in between. Germline V gene sequence: CDR1 SGHTA, CDR2 FQGNSA.

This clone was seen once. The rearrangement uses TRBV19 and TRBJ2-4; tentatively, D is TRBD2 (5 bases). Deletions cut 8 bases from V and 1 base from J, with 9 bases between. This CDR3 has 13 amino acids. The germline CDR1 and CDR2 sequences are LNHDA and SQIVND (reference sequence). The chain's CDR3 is CASAGEAKNIQYF. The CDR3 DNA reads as TGTGCCAGTGCCGGGGAGGCCAAAAACATTCAGTACTTC.

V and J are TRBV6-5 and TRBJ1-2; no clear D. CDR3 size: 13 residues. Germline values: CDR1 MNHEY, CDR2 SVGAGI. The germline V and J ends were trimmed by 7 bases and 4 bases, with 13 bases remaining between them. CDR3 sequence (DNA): TGTGCCAGCACCCTCTCCCCAAGCTATGGCTACACCTTC. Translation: CASTLSPSYGYTF.

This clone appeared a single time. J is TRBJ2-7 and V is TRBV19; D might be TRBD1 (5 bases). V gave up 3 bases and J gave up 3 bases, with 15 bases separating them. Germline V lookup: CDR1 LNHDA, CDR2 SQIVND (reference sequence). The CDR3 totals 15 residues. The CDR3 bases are TGTGCCAGTAGTATGTCCTCAGGGTACGTCTACGAGCAGTACTTC. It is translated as CASSMSSGYVYEQYF.

CDR3 sequence (DNA): TGTGCCAGCAGCTTAGGGGAAAGGGAGGCTTGGACCCAGTACTTC. Translated, it gives CASSLGEREAWTQYF. The V call is TRBV7-2, the J call TRBJ2-5, with D possibly being TRBD2 (6 bases). Germline V gives CDR1 SGHTA, CDR2 FQGNSA. V lost 1 base, J lost 7 bases, and 16 bases lay in between. The length of the CDR3 is 15 residues.

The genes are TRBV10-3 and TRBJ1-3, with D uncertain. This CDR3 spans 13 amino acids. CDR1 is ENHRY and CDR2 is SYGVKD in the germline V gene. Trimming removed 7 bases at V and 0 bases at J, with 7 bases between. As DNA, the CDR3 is TGTGCCATCAAGATTGACTCTGGAAACACCATATATTTT. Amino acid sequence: CAIKIDSGNTIYF.

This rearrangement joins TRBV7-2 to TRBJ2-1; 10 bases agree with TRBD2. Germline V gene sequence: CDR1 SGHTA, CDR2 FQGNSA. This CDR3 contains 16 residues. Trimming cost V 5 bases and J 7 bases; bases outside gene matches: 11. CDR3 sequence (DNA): TGTGCCAGCAGCATTCCGGGACTAGCGATAGAAAATGAGCAGTTCTTC. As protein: CASSIPGLAIENEQFF.

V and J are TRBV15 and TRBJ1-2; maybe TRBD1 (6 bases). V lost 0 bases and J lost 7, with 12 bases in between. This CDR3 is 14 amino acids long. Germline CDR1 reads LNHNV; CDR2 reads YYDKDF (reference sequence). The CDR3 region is CATSREGGGAGYTF. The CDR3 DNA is TGTGCCACCAGCAGAGAGGGCGGGGGCGCTGGCTACACCTTC.